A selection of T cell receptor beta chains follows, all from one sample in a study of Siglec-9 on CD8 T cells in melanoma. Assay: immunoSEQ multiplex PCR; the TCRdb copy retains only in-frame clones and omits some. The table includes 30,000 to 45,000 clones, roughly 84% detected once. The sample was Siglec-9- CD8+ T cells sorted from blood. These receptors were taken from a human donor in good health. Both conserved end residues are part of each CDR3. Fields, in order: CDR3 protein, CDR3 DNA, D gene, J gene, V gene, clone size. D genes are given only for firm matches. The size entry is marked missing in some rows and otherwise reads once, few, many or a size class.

cdr3_aa: CASRDRVQETQYF
cdr3_nt: TGTGCCAGCAGAGACAGGGTTCAAGAGACCCAGTACTTC
d_call: TRBD1
j_call: TRBJ2-5
v_call: TRBV6-5
clone_size: -

cdr3_aa: CAWSVGVIDDRDFNSPLHF
cdr3_nt: TGTGCCTGGAGTGTAGGGGTGATCGATGACAGGGATTTCAATTCACCCCTCCACTTT
d_call: TRBD1
j_call: TRBJ1-6
v_call: TRBV30
clone_size: few

cdr3_aa: CSVEDLGTETYEQYF
cdr3_nt: TGCAGCGTTGAAGACCTAGGGACAGAAACCTACGAGCAGTACTTC
d_call: TRBD1
j_call: TRBJ2-7
v_call: TRBV29-1
clone_size: -

cdr3_aa: CANLAGGNEQFF
cdr3_nt: TGCGCCAACCTAGCGGGAGGGAATGAGCAGTTCTTC
d_call: TRBD2
j_call: TRBJ2-1
v_call: TRBV10-1
clone_size: -

cdr3_aa: CSVEDSWQGETQYF
cdr3_nt: TGCAGCGTTGAAGATTCTTGGCAAGGAGAGACCCAGTACTTC
d_call: -
j_call: TRBJ2-5
v_call: TRBV29-1
clone_size: -

cdr3_aa: CASSGWQAGQGTYEQYF
cdr3_nt: TGTGCCAGCAGTGGTTGGCAGGCGGGACAGGGGACTTACGAGCAGTACTTC
d_call: TRBD1
j_call: TRBJ2-7
v_call: TRBV6-1
clone_size: -

cdr3_aa: CASSHENTYEQYF
cdr3_nt: TGTGCCAGCAGCCATGAGAATACCTACGAGCAGTACTTC
d_call: -
j_call: TRBJ2-7
v_call: TRBV28
clone_size: -

cdr3_aa: CAWTGGLRTNEQFF
cdr3_nt: TGTGCCTGGACTGGAGGCCTCCGGACCAATGAGCAGTTCTTC
d_call: -
j_call: TRBJ2-1
v_call: TRBV30
clone_size: few

cdr3_aa: CASRLAGAKYEQYF
cdr3_nt: TGTGCCAGCAGACTAGCGGGGGCCAAATACGAGCAGTACTTC
d_call: TRBD2
j_call: TRBJ2-7
v_call: TRBV27
clone_size: -

cdr3_aa: CASSSGYQETQYF
cdr3_nt: TGTGCCAGCAGTTCCGGATACCAAGAGACCCAGTACTTC
d_call: -
j_call: TRBJ2-5
v_call: TRBV28
clone_size: -

cdr3_aa: CASKATYEQYF
cdr3_nt: TGTGCCAGCAAGGCAACCTACGAGCAGTACTTC
d_call: -
j_call: TRBJ2-7
v_call: TRBV6-6
clone_size: -

cdr3_aa: CASSDGRVEQYF
cdr3_nt: TGTGCCAGCAGTGACGGGCGGGTCGAGCAGTACTTC
d_call: -
j_call: TRBJ2-7
v_call: TRBV2
clone_size: few

cdr3_aa: CASSSEPSNTGELFF
cdr3_nt: TGTGCCAGCAGCTCCGAACCTAGCAACACCGGGGAGCTGTTTTTT
d_call: -
j_call: TRBJ2-2
v_call: TRBV7-9
clone_size: few

cdr3_aa: CASSTKTGGVTDTQYF
cdr3_nt: TGTGCCAGTAGTACAAAGACAGGGGGGGTTACAGATACGCAGTATTTT
d_call: TRBD1
j_call: TRBJ2-3
v_call: TRBV19
clone_size: -

cdr3_aa: CASRQGLGKTQYF
cdr3_nt: TGTGCCAGTCGACAGGGTTTGGGAAAGACCCAGTACTTC
d_call: TRBD1
j_call: TRBJ2-5
v_call: TRBV19
clone_size: -

cdr3_aa: CASSSGSYNEQFF
cdr3_nt: TGTGCCAGCAGTTCAGGATCATACAATGAGCAGTTCTTC
d_call: -
j_call: TRBJ2-1
v_call: TRBV27
clone_size: -

cdr3_aa: CASSISSDSLYEQYF
cdr3_nt: TGTGCCAGTAGTATCAGTAGTGACAGTCTCTACGAGCAGTACTTC
d_call: -
j_call: TRBJ2-7
v_call: TRBV19
clone_size: -

cdr3_aa: CASSVGRFYFTEAFF
cdr3_nt: TGTGCCAGCAGCGTAGGACGGTTTTACTTCACTGAAGCTTTCTTT
d_call: -
j_call: TRBJ1-1
v_call: TRBV11-2
clone_size: few

cdr3_aa: CASSPSTEWDTGELFF
cdr3_nt: TGTGCCAGCAGCCCCTCGACAGAATGGGACACCGGGGAGCTGTTTTTT
d_call: -
j_call: TRBJ2-2
v_call: TRBV7-6
clone_size: -

cdr3_aa: CASSFLYRRSEQYF
cdr3_nt: TGTGCCAGCAGTTTTTTATACAGGCGTAGCGAGCAGTACTTC
d_call: -
j_call: TRBJ2-7
v_call: TRBV28
clone_size: -

cdr3_aa: CASSLAGGQYNEQFF
cdr3_nt: TGTGCCAGCAGTTTAGCGGGGGGGCAATACAATGAGCAGTTCTTC
d_call: TRBD2
j_call: TRBJ2-1
v_call: TRBV6-5
clone_size: -

cdr3_aa: CASSSSATGTAHEKLFF
cdr3_nt: TGTGCCAGCAGCTCATCCGCCACCGGGACAGCCCATGAAAAACTGTTTTTT
d_call: TRBD1
j_call: TRBJ1-4
v_call: TRBV7-9
clone_size: -

cdr3_aa: CASSFGGSSYNEQFF
cdr3_nt: TGTGCCAGCAGCTTCGGGGGTAGCTCCTACAATGAGCAGTTCTTC
d_call: -
j_call: TRBJ2-1
v_call: TRBV7-9
clone_size: -

cdr3_aa: CASRGGPNNQPQHF
cdr3_nt: TGTGCCAGCAGGGGAGGGCCTAACAATCAGCCCCAGCATTTT
d_call: -
j_call: TRBJ1-5
v_call: TRBV27
clone_size: few

cdr3_aa: CASSSGQGPNLDTQYF
cdr3_nt: TGCGCCAGCAGCTCAGGACAGGGCCCGAATTTAGATACGCAGTATTTT
d_call: TRBD1
j_call: TRBJ2-3
v_call: TRBV5-1
clone_size: -

cdr3_aa: CASSLYTRMGDTEAFF
cdr3_nt: TGTGCCAGCAGCTTATATACCCGAATGGGGGACACTGAAGCTTTCTTT
d_call: -
j_call: TRBJ1-1
v_call: TRBV13
clone_size: -

cdr3_aa: CASRWAGYGYTF
cdr3_nt: TGTGCCAGTAGGTGGGCTGGCTATGGCTACACCTTC
d_call: -
j_call: TRBJ1-2
v_call: TRBV19
clone_size: -

cdr3_aa: CASSQGRRGFTEKLFF
cdr3_nt: TGTGCCAGCAGCCAAGGCCGGAGGGGATTTACTGAAAAACTGTTTTTT
d_call: -
j_call: TRBJ1-4
v_call: TRBV7-9
clone_size: -

cdr3_aa: CASSQEERGLSTEAFF
cdr3_nt: TGCGCCAGCAGCCAAGAAGAACGGGGACTGTCCACTGAAGCTTTCTTT
d_call: -
j_call: TRBJ1-1
v_call: TRBV4-1
clone_size: few

cdr3_aa: CASSIGQGAGELFF
cdr3_nt: TGCGCCAGCAGCATCGGACAGGGGGCCGGGGAGCTGTTTTTT
d_call: TRBD1
j_call: TRBJ2-2
v_call: TRBV4-1
clone_size: -

cdr3_aa: CASSEYTGANIQYF
cdr3_nt: TGTGCCAGCAGTGAATATACCGGGGCAAACATTCAGTACTTC
d_call: -
j_call: TRBJ2-4
v_call: TRBV25-1
clone_size: -

cdr3_aa: CASSLGRQDYGYTF
cdr3_nt: TGTGCCAGCAGCTTAGGGAGACAAGACTATGGCTACACCTTC
d_call: -
j_call: TRBJ1-2
v_call: TRBV7-9
clone_size: -

cdr3_aa: CASSLSRSSYEQYF
cdr3_nt: TGTGCCAGCAGTTTATCGCGTAGCTCCTACGAGCAGTACTTC
d_call: -
j_call: TRBJ2-7
v_call: TRBV27
clone_size: -

cdr3_aa: CASSSLGAGSYNEQFF
cdr3_nt: TGTGCCAGCAGTTCTCTTGGGGCCGGCTCCTACAATGAGCAGTTCTTC
d_call: -
j_call: TRBJ2-1
v_call: TRBV2
clone_size: -

cdr3_aa: CAISSTDSMNTEAFF
cdr3_nt: TGTGCCATCTCCTCGACCGACAGCATGAACACTGAAGCTTTCTTT
d_call: -
j_call: TRBJ1-1
v_call: TRBV10-3
clone_size: -

cdr3_aa: CASSLPGGSGNTIYF
cdr3_nt: TGTGCCAGCAGCTTGCCAGGGGGCAGTGGAAACACCATATATTTT
d_call: TRBD1
j_call: TRBJ1-3
v_call: TRBV7-9
clone_size: few

cdr3_aa: CASSLEEGTNEQFF
cdr3_nt: TGCGCCAGCAGCTTAGAGGAGGGCACGAATGAGCAGTTCTTC
d_call: -
j_call: TRBJ2-1
v_call: TRBV4-1
clone_size: -

cdr3_aa: CASSEVTESSYEQYF
cdr3_nt: TGTGCCAGCAGTGAAGTAACGGAGAGCTCCTACGAGCAGTACTTC
d_call: -
j_call: TRBJ2-7
v_call: TRBV6-1
clone_size: -

cdr3_aa: CASLPMAGGFNEQFF
cdr3_nt: TGTGCCAGCCTGCCCATGGCGGGGGGTTTCAATGAGCAGTTCTTC
d_call: TRBD2
j_call: TRBJ2-1
v_call: TRBV19
clone_size: -

cdr3_aa: CASRDEGTDEQYF
cdr3_nt: TGCGCCAGCAGGGACGAAGGGACAGACGAGCAGTACTTC
d_call: TRBD1
j_call: TRBJ2-7
v_call: TRBV4-1
clone_size: -

cdr3_aa: CASSLAGGAYEQYF
cdr3_nt: TGTGCCAGCAGTTTGGCGGGCGGAGCCTACGAGCAGTACTTC
d_call: -
j_call: TRBJ2-7
v_call: TRBV28
clone_size: -

cdr3_aa: CASSVGGTPTDTQYF
cdr3_nt: TGTGCCAGCAGCGTAGGAGGGACTCCCACAGATACGCAGTATTTT
d_call: -
j_call: TRBJ2-3
v_call: TRBV9
clone_size: -

cdr3_aa: CASTDRGSRNTIYF
cdr3_nt: TGTGCCAGCACCGACCGGGGCAGCCGGAACACCATATATTTT
d_call: -
j_call: TRBJ1-3
v_call: TRBV6-5
clone_size: -

cdr3_aa: CASRLATRTGKNTEAFF
cdr3_nt: TGTGCAAGTCGCTTAGCGACCCGGACAGGGAAGAACACTGAAGCTTTCTTT
d_call: -
j_call: TRBJ1-1
v_call: TRBV12-2
clone_size: -

cdr3_aa: CASSEETGGAETQYF
cdr3_nt: TGTGCCAGCAGTGAGGAGACAGGGGGCGCGGAGACCCAGTACTTC
d_call: TRBD1
j_call: TRBJ2-5
v_call: TRBV6-1
clone_size: -

cdr3_aa: CASSLDGLGYTF
cdr3_nt: TGTGCCAGCAGCTTGGACGGTCTGGGCTACACCTTC
d_call: -
j_call: TRBJ1-2
v_call: TRBV5-4
clone_size: -

cdr3_aa: CASSFRYGDGYTF
cdr3_nt: TGTGCCAGCAGTTTCAGATACGGGGATGGCTACACCTTC
d_call: -
j_call: TRBJ1-2
v_call: TRBV27
clone_size: few

cdr3_aa: CASSLVGGSYEQYF
cdr3_nt: TGTGCCAGCAGCTTGGTAGGGGGTTCCTACGAGCAGTACTTC
d_call: -
j_call: TRBJ2-7
v_call: TRBV5-5
clone_size: -

cdr3_aa: CASSLQRDRSYEQYF
cdr3_nt: TGTGCCAGCAGTTTACAAAGGGACAGGTCCTACGAGCAGTACTTC
d_call: TRBD1
j_call: TRBJ2-7
v_call: TRBV27
clone_size: -

cdr3_aa: CASSLDLGGWGYGYTF
cdr3_nt: TGCGCCAGCAGCTTGGATCTTGGGGGTTGGGGCTATGGCTACACCTTC
d_call: -
j_call: TRBJ1-2
v_call: TRBV5-1
clone_size: -

cdr3_aa: CATRGKGEETQYF
cdr3_nt: TGTGCCACCCGGGGGAAAGGGGAAGAGACCCAGTACTTC
d_call: -
j_call: TRBJ2-5
v_call: TRBV15
clone_size: -

cdr3_aa: CASSYSGATEAFF
cdr3_nt: TGTGCCAGCAGTTACTCCGGGGCCACTGAAGCTTTCTTT
d_call: -
j_call: TRBJ1-1
v_call: TRBV6-5
clone_size: -

cdr3_aa: CASRYGGEETQYF
cdr3_nt: TGTGCCAGCAGGTATGGGGGAGAAGAGACCCAGTACTTC
d_call: -
j_call: TRBJ2-5
v_call: TRBV6-5
clone_size: -

cdr3_aa: CASSPSNSRGLNEKLFF
cdr3_nt: TGTGCCAGCAGTCCAAGCAACAGTCGGGGACTTAATGAAAAACTGTTTTTT
d_call: -
j_call: TRBJ1-4
v_call: TRBV7-9
clone_size: -